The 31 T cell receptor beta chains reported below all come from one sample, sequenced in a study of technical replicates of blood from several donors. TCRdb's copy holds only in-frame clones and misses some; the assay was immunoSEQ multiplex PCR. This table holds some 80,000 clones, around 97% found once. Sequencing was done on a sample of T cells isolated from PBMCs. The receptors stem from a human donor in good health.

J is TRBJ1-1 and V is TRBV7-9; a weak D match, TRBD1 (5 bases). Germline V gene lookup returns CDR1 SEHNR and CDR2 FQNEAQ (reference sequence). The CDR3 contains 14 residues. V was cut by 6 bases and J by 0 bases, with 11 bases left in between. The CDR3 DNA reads TGTGCCAGCAGGATTCAGGACATGAACACTGAAGCTTTCTTT. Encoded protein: CASRIQDMNTEAFF.

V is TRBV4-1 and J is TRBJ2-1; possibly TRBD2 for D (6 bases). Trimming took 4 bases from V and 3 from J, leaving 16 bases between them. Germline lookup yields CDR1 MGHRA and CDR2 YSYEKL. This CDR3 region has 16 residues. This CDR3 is CASSRELAKHYNEQFF. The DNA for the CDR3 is TGCGCCAGCAGCCGCGAACTAGCAAAACACTACAATGAGCAGTTCTTC.

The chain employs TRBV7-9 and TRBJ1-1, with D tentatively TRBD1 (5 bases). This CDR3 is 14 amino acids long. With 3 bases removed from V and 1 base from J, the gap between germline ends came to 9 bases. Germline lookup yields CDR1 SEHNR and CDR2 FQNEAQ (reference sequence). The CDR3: CASSLAQGNTEAFF. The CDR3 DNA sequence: TGTGCCAGCAGCTTGGCCCAGGGGAACACTGAAGCTTTCTTT.

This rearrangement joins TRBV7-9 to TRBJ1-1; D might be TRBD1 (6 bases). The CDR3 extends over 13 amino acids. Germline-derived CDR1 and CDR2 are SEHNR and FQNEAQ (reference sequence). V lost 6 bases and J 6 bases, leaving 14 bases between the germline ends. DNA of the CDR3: TGTGCCAGCAGTCTAGAGTACAGGGCTGAAGCTTTCTTT. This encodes CASSLEYRAEAFF.

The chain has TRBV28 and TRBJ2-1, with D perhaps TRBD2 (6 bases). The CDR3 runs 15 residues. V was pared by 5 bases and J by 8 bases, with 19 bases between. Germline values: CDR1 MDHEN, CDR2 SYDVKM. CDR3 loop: CASSDLGRLGDEQFF. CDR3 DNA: TGTGCCAGCAGTGATCTCGGGAGATTGGGCGATGAGCAGTTCTTC.

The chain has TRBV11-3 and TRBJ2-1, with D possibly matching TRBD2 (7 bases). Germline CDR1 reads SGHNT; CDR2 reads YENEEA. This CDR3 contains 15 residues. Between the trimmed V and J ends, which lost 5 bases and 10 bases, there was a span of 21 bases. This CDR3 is CASSPLTGGFKEQFF. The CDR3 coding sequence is TGTGCCAGCAGCCCGTTAACGGGGGGCTTCAAGGAGCAGTTCTTC.

CDR3 coding DNA: TGTGCCAGCAGCTTAGGTCTCAGCTCCTATAATTCACCCCTCCACTTT. Translation: CASSLGLSSYNSPLHF. The chain uses TRBV11-2 and TRBJ1-6; D is uncertain. This CDR3 has 16 residues. Per germline, CDR1 SGHAT and CDR2 FQNNGV. With 1 base removed from V and 0 bases from J, the gap between germline ends came to 7 bases. The whole variable domain, remainder taken from reference TRBV11-2 and TRBJ1-6, is EAGVAQSPRYKIIEKRQSVAFWCNPISGHATLYWYQQILGQGPKLLIQFQNNGVVDDSQLPKDRFSAERLKGVDSTLKIQPAKLEDSAVYLCASSLGLSSYNSPLHFGNGTRLTVT.

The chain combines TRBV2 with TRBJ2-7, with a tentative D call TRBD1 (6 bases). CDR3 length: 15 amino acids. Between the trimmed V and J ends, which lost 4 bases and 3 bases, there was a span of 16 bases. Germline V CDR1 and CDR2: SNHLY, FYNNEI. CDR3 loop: CASSATGLPFYEQYF. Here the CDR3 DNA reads TGTGCCAGCAGTGCCACAGGGCTACCCTTCTACGAGCAGTACTTC.

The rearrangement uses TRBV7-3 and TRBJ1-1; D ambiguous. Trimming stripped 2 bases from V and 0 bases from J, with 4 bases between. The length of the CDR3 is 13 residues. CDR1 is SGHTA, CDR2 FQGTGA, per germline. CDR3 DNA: TGTGCCAGCAGCTTACAAATGAACACTGAAGCTTTCTTT. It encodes CASSLQMNTEAFF.

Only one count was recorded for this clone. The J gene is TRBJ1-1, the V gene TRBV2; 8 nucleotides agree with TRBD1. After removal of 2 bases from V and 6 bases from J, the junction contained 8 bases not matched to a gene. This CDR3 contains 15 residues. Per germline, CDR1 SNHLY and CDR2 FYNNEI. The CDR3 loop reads CASSESGRGLPEAFF. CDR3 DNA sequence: TGTGCCAGCAGTGAAAGTGGCAGGGGGCTTCCTGAAGCTTTCTTT. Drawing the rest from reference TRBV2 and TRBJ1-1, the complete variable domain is EPEVTQTPSHQVTQMGQEVILRCVPISNHLYFYWYRQILGQKVEFLVSFYNNEISEKSEIFDDQFSVERPDGSNFTLKIRSTKLEDSAMYFCASSESGRGLPEAFFGQGTRLTVV.

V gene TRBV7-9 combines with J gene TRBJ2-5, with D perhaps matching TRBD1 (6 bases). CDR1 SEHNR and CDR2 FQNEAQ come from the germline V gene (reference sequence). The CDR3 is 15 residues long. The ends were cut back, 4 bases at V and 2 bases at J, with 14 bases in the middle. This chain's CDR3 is CASSYSQGFQETQYF. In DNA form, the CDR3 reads TGTGCCAGCAGCTACAGCCAGGGGTTTCAAGAGACCCAGTACTTC.

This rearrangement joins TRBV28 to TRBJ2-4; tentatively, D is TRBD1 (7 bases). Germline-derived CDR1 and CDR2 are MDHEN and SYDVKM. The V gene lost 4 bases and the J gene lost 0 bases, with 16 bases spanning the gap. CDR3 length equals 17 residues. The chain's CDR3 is CASSSWAGGLAKNIQYF. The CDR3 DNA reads TGTGCCAGCAGTTCGTGGGCAGGGGGACTAGCCAAAAACATTCAGTACTTC.

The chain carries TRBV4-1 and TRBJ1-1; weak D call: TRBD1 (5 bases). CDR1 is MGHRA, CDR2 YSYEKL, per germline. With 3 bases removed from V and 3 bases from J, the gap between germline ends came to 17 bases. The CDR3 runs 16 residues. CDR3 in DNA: TGCGCCAGCAGCCAGGGGGGAAGGCGGGGGGACACTGAAGCTTTCTTT. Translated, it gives CASSQGGRRGDTEAFF.

CDR3 loop: CASGPGGLNSGGLQFF. CDR3 bases: TGTGCCAGTGGCCCAGGGGGCCTCAATTCCGGCGGACTGCAGTTCTTC. The V gene is TRBV28, the J gene TRBJ2-1; 8 positions match TRBD1. This CDR3 is built from 16 residues. Trimming at V came to 9 bases and at J to 12 bases, leaving 22 bases not matched to a gene. CDR1 and CDR2 (germline): MDHEN, SYDVKM.

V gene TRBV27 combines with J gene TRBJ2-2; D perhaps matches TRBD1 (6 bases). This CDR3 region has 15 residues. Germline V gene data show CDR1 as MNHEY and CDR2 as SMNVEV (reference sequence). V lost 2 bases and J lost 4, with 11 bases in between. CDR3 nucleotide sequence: TGTGCCAGCAGTTTAGTTCAGGGGAGCACCGGGGAGCTGTTTTTT. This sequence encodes CASSLVQGSTGELFF.

The CDR3 spells CASSPGASVNTIYF. For the CDR3, the DNA is TGTGCCAGCTCACCAGGGGCTTCAGTCAACACCATATATTTT. This chain connects TRBV18 to TRBJ1-3, with D possibly matching TRBD1 (5 bases). Trimming removed 2 bases from V and 7 bases from J, with 12 bases in between. CDR3 size: 14 residues. CDR1 and CDR2 from the germline V gene are KGHSH and LQKENI.

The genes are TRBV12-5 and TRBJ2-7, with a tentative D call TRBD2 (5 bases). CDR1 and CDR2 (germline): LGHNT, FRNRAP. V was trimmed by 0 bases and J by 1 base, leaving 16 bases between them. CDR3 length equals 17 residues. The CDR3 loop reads CASGLVLGQGSSYEQYF. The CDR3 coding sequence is TGTGCTAGTGGTTTGGTACTTGGGCAAGGGAGTTCCTACGAGCAGTACTTC.

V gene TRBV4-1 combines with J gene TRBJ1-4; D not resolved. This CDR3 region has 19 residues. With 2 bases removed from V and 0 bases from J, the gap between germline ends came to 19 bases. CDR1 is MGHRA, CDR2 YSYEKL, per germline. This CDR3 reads CASSQSRLALTATNEKLFF. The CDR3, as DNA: TGCGCCAGCAGCCAATCCAGACTCGCACTCACGGCAACTAATGAAAAACTGTTTTTT.

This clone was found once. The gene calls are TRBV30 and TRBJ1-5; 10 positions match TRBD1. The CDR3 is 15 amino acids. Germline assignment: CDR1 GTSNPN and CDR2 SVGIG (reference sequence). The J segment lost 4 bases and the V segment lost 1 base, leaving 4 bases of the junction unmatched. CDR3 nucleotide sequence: TGTGCCTGGAGTGACCCGGGACAGGGGAATCAGCCCCAGCATTTT. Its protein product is CAWSDPGQGNQPQHF.

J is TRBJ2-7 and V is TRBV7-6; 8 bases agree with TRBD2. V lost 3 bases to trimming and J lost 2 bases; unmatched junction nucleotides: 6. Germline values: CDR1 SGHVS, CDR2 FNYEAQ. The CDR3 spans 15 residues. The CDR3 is CASSFHGSGTYEQYF. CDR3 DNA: TGTGCCAGCAGCTTTCATGGTAGCGGGACCTACGAGCAGTACTTC. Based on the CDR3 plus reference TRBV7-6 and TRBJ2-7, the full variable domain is GAGVSQSPRYKVTKRGQDVALRCDPISGHVSLYWYRQALGQGPEFLTYFNYEAQQDKSGLPNDRFSAERPEGSISTLTIQRTEQRDSAMYRCASSFHGSGTYEQYFGPGTRLTVT.

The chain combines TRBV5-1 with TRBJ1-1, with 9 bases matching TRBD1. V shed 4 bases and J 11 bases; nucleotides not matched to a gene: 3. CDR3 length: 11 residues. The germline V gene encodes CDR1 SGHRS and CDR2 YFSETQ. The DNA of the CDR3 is TGCGCCAGCAGCGAGGGACAGGGTGCTTTCTTT. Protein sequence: CASSEGQGAFF.

The CDR3 loop reads CASSEAPQGQGYEQYF. For the CDR3, the DNA is TGTGCCAGCAGTGAAGCCCCTCAGGGACAGGGCTACGAGCAGTACTTC. The rearrangement links TRBV6-1 to TRBJ2-7; 9 bases are shared with TRBD1. Germline V gene sequence: CDR1 MNHNS, CDR2 SASEGT. Losses at the gene ends were 0 bases for V and 3 bases for J; bases not matched to a gene: 6. CDR3 length: 16 residues.

The CDR3 loop is CASSKTGGMGLYQETQYF. CDR3 bases: TGCGCCAGCAGCAAAACAGGGGGCATGGGGCTGTACCAAGAGACCCAGTACTTC. The chain has TRBV5-1 and TRBJ2-5; 9 bases line up with TRBD1. After removal of 4 bases from V and 0 bases from J, the junction contained 13 bases not matched to a gene. This CDR3 spans 18 amino acids. Germline V gene sequence: CDR1 SGHRS, CDR2 YFSETQ.

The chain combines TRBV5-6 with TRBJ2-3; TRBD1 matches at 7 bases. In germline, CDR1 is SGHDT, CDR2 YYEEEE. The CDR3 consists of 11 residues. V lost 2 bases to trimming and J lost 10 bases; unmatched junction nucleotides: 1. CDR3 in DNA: TGTGCCAGCAGCTTAACAGGGGCGCAGTATTTT. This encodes CASSLTGAQYF.

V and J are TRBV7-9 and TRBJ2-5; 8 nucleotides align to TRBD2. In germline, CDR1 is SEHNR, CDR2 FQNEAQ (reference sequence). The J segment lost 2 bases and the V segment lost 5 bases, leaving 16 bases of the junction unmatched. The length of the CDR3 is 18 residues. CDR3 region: CASSPSGTRAWHQETQYF. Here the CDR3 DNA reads TGTGCCAGCAGCCCGTCAGGGACTAGGGCGTGGCATCAAGAGACCCAGTACTTC. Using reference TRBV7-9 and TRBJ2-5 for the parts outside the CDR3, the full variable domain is DTGVSQNPRHKITKRGQNVTFRCDPISEHNRLYWYRQTLGQGPEFLTYFQNEAQLEKSRLLSDRFSAERPKGSFSTLEIQRTEQGDSAMYLCASSPSGTRAWHQETQYFGPGTRLLVL.

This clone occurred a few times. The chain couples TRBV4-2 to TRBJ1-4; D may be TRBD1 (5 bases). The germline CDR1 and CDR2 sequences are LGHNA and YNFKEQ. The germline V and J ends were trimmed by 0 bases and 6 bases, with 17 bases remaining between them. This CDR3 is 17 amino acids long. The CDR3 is CASSQDPIQAGYEKLFF. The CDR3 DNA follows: TGTGCCAGCAGCCAAGATCCCATACAGGCAGGCTATGAAAAACTGTTTTTT.

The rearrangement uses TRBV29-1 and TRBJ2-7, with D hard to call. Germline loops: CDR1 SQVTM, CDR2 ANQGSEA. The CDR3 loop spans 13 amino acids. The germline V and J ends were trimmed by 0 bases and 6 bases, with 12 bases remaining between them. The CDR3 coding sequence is TGCAGCGTTGAAGAAAAAAGACAAGGCGAGCAGTACTTC. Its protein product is CSVEEKRQGEQYF.

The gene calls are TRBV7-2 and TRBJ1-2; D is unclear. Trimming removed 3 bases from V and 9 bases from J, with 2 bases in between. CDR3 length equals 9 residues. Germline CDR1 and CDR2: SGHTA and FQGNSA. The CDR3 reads CASSFSYTF. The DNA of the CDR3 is TGTGCCAGCAGCTTTAGCTACACCTTC.

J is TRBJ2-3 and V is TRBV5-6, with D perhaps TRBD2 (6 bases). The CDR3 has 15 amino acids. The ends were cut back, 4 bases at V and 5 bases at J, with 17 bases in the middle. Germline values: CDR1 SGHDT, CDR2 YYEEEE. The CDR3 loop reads CASSPRVVGGDTQYF. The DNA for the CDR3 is TGTGCCAGCAGCCCCAGGGTCGTGGGGGGAGATACGCAGTATTTT.

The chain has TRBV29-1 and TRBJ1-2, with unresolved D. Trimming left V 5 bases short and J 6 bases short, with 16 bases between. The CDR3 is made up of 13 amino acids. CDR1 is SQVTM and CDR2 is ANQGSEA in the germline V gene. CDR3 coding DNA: TGCAGCGTTCTAACGGGGTCAGGCGATGGCTACACCTTC. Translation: CSVLTGSGDGYTF.

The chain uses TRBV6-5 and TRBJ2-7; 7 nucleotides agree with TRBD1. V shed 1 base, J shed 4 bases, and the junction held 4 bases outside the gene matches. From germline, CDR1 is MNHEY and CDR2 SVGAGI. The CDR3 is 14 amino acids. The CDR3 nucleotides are TGTGCCAGCAGTTACTTCGACAGGGTGTACGAGCAGTACTTC. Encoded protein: CASSYFDRVYEQYF.